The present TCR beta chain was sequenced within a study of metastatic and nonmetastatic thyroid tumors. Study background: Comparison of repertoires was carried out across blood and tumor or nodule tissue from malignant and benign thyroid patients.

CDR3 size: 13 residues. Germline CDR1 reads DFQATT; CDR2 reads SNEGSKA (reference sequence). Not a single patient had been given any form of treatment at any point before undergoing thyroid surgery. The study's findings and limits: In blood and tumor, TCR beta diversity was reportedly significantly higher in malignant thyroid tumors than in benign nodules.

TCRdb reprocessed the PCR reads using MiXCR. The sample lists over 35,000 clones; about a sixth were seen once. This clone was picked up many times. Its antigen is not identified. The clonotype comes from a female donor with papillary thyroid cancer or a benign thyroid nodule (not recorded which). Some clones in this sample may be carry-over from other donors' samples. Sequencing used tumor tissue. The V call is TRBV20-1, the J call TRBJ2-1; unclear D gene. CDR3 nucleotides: TGCAGCCATCGTACAAACCGGGTGGCTGAGCAGTTCTTC. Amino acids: CSHRTNRVAEQFF.